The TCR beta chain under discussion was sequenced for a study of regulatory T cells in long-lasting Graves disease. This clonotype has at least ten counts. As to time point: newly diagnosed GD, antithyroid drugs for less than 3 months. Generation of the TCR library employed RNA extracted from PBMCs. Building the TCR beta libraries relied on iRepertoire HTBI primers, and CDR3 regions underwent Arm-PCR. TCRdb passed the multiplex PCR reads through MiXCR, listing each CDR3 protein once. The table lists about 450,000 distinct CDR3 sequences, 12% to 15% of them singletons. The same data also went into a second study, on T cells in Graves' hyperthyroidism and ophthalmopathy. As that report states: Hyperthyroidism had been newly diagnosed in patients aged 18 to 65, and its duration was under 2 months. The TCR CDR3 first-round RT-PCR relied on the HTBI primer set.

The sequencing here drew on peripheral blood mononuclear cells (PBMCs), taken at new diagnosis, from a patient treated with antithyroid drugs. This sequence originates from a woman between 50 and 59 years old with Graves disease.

The CDR3 DNA is TGTGCCAGCAGTTTATTTCCGGGACAGGGTCCTCCCCTCCACTTT. Translated: CASSLFPGQGPPLHF. V usage is TRBV28 and J usage is TRBJ1-6; 9 bases fit TRBD1. V gave up 1 base and J gave up 13 bases; unmatched junction bases: 8. This CDR3 has 15 residues. CDR1 and CDR2 from the germline V gene are MDHEN and SYDVKM.